This TCR beta chain was recovered during a study of T cells in Graves' hyperthyroidism and ophthalmopathy. The definition of stable Graves' hyperthyroidism was no ophthalmopathy progression within 18 months. Patients with uncontrolled infections, other autoimmune diseases, pregnancy or lactation were excluded. Germline V gene sequence: CDR1 SGHRS, CDR2 YFSETQ. Trimming stripped 1 base from V and 5 bases from J, with 15 bases between. This CDR3 spans 16 amino acids. RNA transcripts were the template for amplifying TCR beta CDR3 regions. HTBI primers were the set used in a first-round RT-PCR of the TCR CDR3. TCRdb re-derived calls from the multiplex PCR reads in MiXCR, one entry per CDR3 protein. The data contain 350,000 to 450,000 distinct CDR3 sequences, approximately 15% of them singletons.

V is TRBV5-1 and J is TRBJ2-2, with D perhaps matching TRBD2 (7 bases). What was sequenced was blood. The sequence came from a woman aged 55-70 years with Graves' hyperthyroidism. The DNA for the CDR3 is TGCGCCAGCAGCTTGAATGCGGGGGCGCGAACCGGGGAGCTGTTTTTT. Its protein product is CASSLNAGARTGELFF. Based on the CDR3 plus reference TRBV5-1 and TRBJ2-2, the full variable domain is KAGVTQTPRYLIKTRGQQVTLSCSPISGHRSVSWYQQTPGQGLQFLFEYFSETQRNKGNFPGRFSGRQFSNSRSEMNVSTLELGDSALYLCASSLNAGARTGELFFGEGSRLTVL.